This TCR beta chain was sequenced during a study of T-cell memory formation after mild COVID-19. MiXCR, applied by TCRdb to the 5' RACE reads, yields one record per CDR3 protein. The sample has about 420,000 distinct CDR3 sequences, 20% to 30% seen once. Germline V gives CDR1 DFQATT, CDR2 SNEGSKA (reference sequence). Trimming removed 1 base from V and 2 bases from J; junction bases left unmatched: 4. This CDR3 comprises 14 residues. The rearrangement links TRBV20-1 to TRBJ2-7; 8 bases fit TRBD2. The receptor comes from an adult woman who had mild COVID-19 (a few samples of this study predate the infection). Cell type and time point are not known. Sequencing was performed on PBMCs or a T cell subset sorted from them (not recorded which). The CDR3 sequence: CSARVREGPYEQYF. The CDR3 DNA reads as TGCAGTGCTAGAGTTCGGGAGGGCCCCTACGAGCAGTACTTC.